This T cell receptor (beta chain) was documented in a study of early T cells in non-severe SARS-CoV-2 infection. In the study overall: Sequencing targeted bulk RNA from unsorted whole blood, leaving chains unpaired.

Per the germline V gene, CDR1 is MDHEN and CDR2 is SYDVKM. This CDR3 has 15 amino acids. The ends were cut back, 3 bases at V and 3 bases at J, with 12 bases in the middle. Study results and limitations: VDJdb matching skewed toward anti-spike CD8 responses, missing private and CD4 specificities.

This clonotype has a handful of counts. Its antigen is undetermined. The protocol attached unique molecular identifiers to individual cDNA molecules. In TCRdb, the 5' RACE reads were re-called with MiXCR into one record per CDR3 protein. The sample contains 25,000 to 35,000 distinct CDR3 sequences, around 5.3% of which appear only once. The clonotype comes from an adult who was a healthcare worker with PCR-confirmed SARS-CoV-2 infection or an uninfected control (not recorded which). This chain connects TRBV28 to TRBJ1-5, with D unclear. What was sequenced was whole blood. The CDR3 region is CASSFSAEYNQPQHF. The CDR3 nucleotides are TGTGCCAGCAGTTTCAGCGCAGAGTACAATCAGCCCCAGCATTTT. Drawing the rest from reference TRBV28 and TRBJ1-5, the complete variable domain is DVKVTQSSRYLVKRTGEKVFLECVQDMDHENMFWYRQDPGLGLRLIYFSYDVKMKEKGDIPEGYSVSREKKERFSLILESASTNQTSMYLCASSFSAEYNQPQHFGDGTRLSIL.